These 6 T cell receptor beta chains were sequenced from one sample in a study of blood T cell repertoires in COVID-19. Only in-frame clones appear in the TCRdb table, and some are missing; sequencing was by immunoSEQ multiplex PCR. Found here are just over 150,000 clones, 80% to 90% of them singletons; the top ten hold approximately 15%. The sequencing input was peripheral blood. These TCRs come from a woman in her 40s with acute or convalescent COVID-19.

This clone was detected once. V gene TRBV12-5 combines with J gene TRBJ2-6; 10 positions match TRBD1. Trimming took 5 bases from V and 2 from J; bases not matched to a gene: 3. Germline CDR1 is LGHNT and CDR2 is FRNRAP. CDR3 size: 16 residues. CDR3 nucleotide sequence: TGTGCTAGTGGTCAGACAGGGGGCCCTGGGGCCAACGTCCTGACTTTC. Its protein product is CASGQTGGPGANVLTF.

This clone occurred a few times. The chain carries TRBV4-1 and TRBJ2-7, with 7 bases identical to TRBD1. The V segment lost 1 base and the J segment 2 bases; nucleotides outside the gene matches: 2. This CDR3 spans 14 amino acids. Per the germline V gene, CDR1 is MGHRA and CDR2 is YSYEKL. The CDR3 loop is CASSQGDRTYEQYF. The CDR3 bases are TGCGCCAGCAGCCAAGGGGACAGAACCTACGAGCAGTACTTC.

The V gene is TRBV5-6, the J gene TRBJ2-1; 9 nucleotides line up with TRBD2. Germline CDR1 SGHDT, CDR2 YYEEEE. With 0 bases clipped from V and 5 bases from J, the junction kept 3 bases outside the gene matches. The CDR3 consists of 15 residues. The CDR3, as DNA: TGTGCCAGCAGCTTGGCCCCTAGCGGGGACAATGAGCAGTTCTTC. This codes for CASSLAPSGDNEQFF.

The chain combines TRBV19 with TRBJ1-5; D unclear. In germline, CDR1 is LNHDA, CDR2 SQIVND (reference sequence). With 1 base removed from V and 11 bases from J, the gap between germline ends came to 21 bases. CDR3 length: 16 amino acids. CDR3 sequence: CASSIGPPGSLSAQHF. CDR3 nucleotide sequence: TGTGCCAGTAGTATAGGCCCCCCGGGTTCCCTATCAGCCCAGCATTTT.

This clone was counted between two and nine times. The chain couples TRBV29-1 to TRBJ2-7, with a tentative D call TRBD2 (6 bases). This CDR3 spans 14 amino acids. CDR1 and CDR2 (germline): SQVTM, ANQGSEA. Trimming removed 3 bases at V and 2 bases at J, with 14 bases between. The CDR3 nucleotides read TGCAGCGTTGATAGGGGAGGTTCAGCCTACGAGCAGTACTTC. Encoded protein: CSVDRGGSAYEQYF.

The chain links TRBV5-4 to TRBJ1-6; no firm D call. The length of the CDR3 is 16 residues. V dropped 0 bases and J dropped 5 bases, with 12 bases sitting between them. Germline CDR1 and CDR2: SGHNT and YYREEE (reference sequence). This CDR3 is CASSLVDWYNNSPLHF. CDR3 in DNA: TGTGCCAGCAGCTTGGTGGACTGGTATAATAATTCACCCCTCCACTTT.